This passage covers 3 T cell receptor beta chains from one sample sequenced in a study of blood T cells in healthy people across ages. It was with a sample-barcoded 5' primer and a J-beta primer mix that a second PCR of about 7 to 12 cycles was run. Each CDR3 protein gets one entry after TCRdb re-called the 5' RACE reads with MiXCR. The profile shows about 1 million distinct CDR3 sequences, about 23% of them singletons. These same records also appear under a second study, on T cells of mothers and their children.

Sequenced sample: blood. Receptors were obtained from a girl aged 2-15 years in good health.

This clonotype was picked up a small number of times. The chain carries TRBV5-1 and TRBJ2-5; 8 positions match TRBD2. Losses at the gene ends were 0 bases for V and 1 base for J; bases not matched to a gene: 8. The V gene's germline CDR1 is SGHRS and CDR2 YFSETQ. This CDR3 comprises 17 residues. CDR3 in amino acids: CASSLVGSGSPQETQYF. CDR3 DNA: TGCGCCAGCAGCTTGGTGGGCAGCGGGAGCCCCCAAGAGACCCAGTACTTC.

The chain carries TRBV9 and TRBJ2-1, with unresolved D. Deletions cut 4 bases from V and 1 base from J, with 12 bases between. Germline V gives CDR1 SGDLS, CDR2 YYNGEE. The CDR3 runs to 15 residues. CDR3 nucleotides: TGTGCCAGCAGCCCTCCCCCTGGATCCTACAATGAGCAGTTCTTC. This gives the protein CASSPPPGSYNEQFF.

The rearrangement links TRBV7-2 to TRBJ2-7, with D unresolved. Looked up from germline, CDR1 is SGHTA and CDR2 is FQGNSA. V was trimmed by 1 base and J by 7 bases, leaving 20 bases between them. This CDR3 spans 16 amino acids. As DNA, the CDR3 is TGTGCCAGCAGCTTAGTGAGTGTGAGTGGCAACAGAGAGCAGTACTTC. It yields the protein CASSLVSVSGNREQYF.